This T cell receptor (beta chain) comes out of a study of blood T cell repertoires in COVID-19. This CDR3 has 12 residues. CDR1 and CDR2 (germline): GTSNPN, SVGIG (reference sequence). With 0 bases removed from V and 8 bases from J, the gap between germline ends came to 11 bases. Some clones are missing from TCRdb's copy, which holds only in-frame ones; the method was immunoSEQ multiplex PCR. This sample yields a few hundred thousand clones, of which around 80% are seen a single time; 10% belongs to the top ten. Sequences were obtained from peripheral blood. This chain uses TRBV30 with TRBJ2-7; possibly TRBD1 for D (6 bases). This receptor was obtained from a woman over 75 with acute or convalescent COVID-19. DNA of the CDR3: TGTGCCTGGAGTGTGCCCGGGGACAAGCAGTACTTC. This encodes CAWSVPGDKQYF.